One sample yielded the 6 T cell receptor beta chains listed below, sequenced in a study of spatial heterogeneity in lung cancer (dated by TCRdb to between 2018 and 2020). Receptor amplification or capture employed 5' RACE. Data came from a NextSeq 500. In TCRdb, the public reads were trimmed at Q25 with fastp and aligned with MiXCR, with productive beta chains retained. Rows merge per CDR3 protein into single entries with the most common DNA and genes. The sample table lists about 38,000 distinct CDR3 sequences, around 7.2% of them with a count of one. Of the sample, roughly 28% falls within the top ten clones. This specimen's time point label, per the study, means: sample taken at primary tumor resection. Here the sequenced sample was PBMCs, taken at surgery. All receptors come from a male donor with early-stage non-small cell lung cancer.

A remark on this clonotype: This sequence may be a read error, since a much larger clone differs from it by one base. V and J are TRBV9 and TRBJ2-3; 9 bases are shared with TRBD2. Germline V gives CDR1 SGDLS, CDR2 YYNGEE. The CDR3 loop spans 15 amino acids. The V segment lost 2 bases and the J segment 1 base; nucleotides outside the gene matches: 2. CDR3 residues: CASSVVAGGTDTQYF. CDR3 in DNA: TGTGCCAGCAGCGTCGTAGCGGGGGGCACAGATACGCAGTATTTT.

At least ten counts were recorded for this clonotype. The gene calls are TRBV6-2 or TRBV6-3 and TRBJ2-2, with TRBD2 matching 13 bases. The CDR3 is 15 residues long. Germline V gene lookup returns CDR1 MNHEY and CDR2 SVGEGT. J gave up 5 bases and V 6 bases, and 3 bases lay outside the gene matches. The CDR3 here is CASSKTSGRTGELFF. The CDR3 nucleotides read TGTGCCAGCAGCAAGACTAGCGGGAGGACCGGGGAGCTGTTTTTT.

The genes are TRBV18 and TRBJ2-1; D possibly matches TRBD1 or TRBD2 (6 bases each). Trimming shortened V by 4 bases and J by 4 bases, and 17 bases separated the two germline ends. There are 16 residues in the CDR3. The germline V gene has CDR1 KGHSH and CDR2 LQKENI. CDR3 amino acids: CASSLLSGANYNEQFF. For the CDR3, the DNA is TGTGCCAGCTCACTCCTATCGGGGGCGAATTACAATGAGCAGTTCTTC.

This clonotype was seen only a few times. The rearrangement uses TRBV14 and TRBJ2-5; D is undetermined. Trimming took off 6 bases at V and 2 bases at J, with 28 bases between the two ends. CDR1 is SGHDN, CDR2 FVKESK, per germline. CDR3 length: 19 amino acids. The CDR3 DNA reads as TGTGCCAGCAGTCCAAGATGGGGAACGAAACCAGCCGGGCAAGAGACCCAGTACTTC. This translates into CASSPRWGTKPAGQETQYF.

The gene calls are TRBV6-2 or TRBV6-3 and TRBJ2-7; 9 bases match TRBD1. The CDR3 contains 15 residues. CDR1 and CDR2 (germline): MNHEY, SVGEGT. Losses at the gene ends were 3 bases for V and 6 bases for J; bases not matched to a gene: 9. CDR3 sequence: CASSYLTGGLSEQYF. The CDR3 nucleotides are TGTGCCAGCAGTTATTTGACAGGGGGACTCTCCGAGCAGTACTTC.

This clonotype has a count of ten or more. V is TRBV4-1 and J is TRBJ1-3; D possibly corresponds to TRBD1 (5 bases). In germline, CDR1 is MGHRA, CDR2 YSYEKL. CDR3 length: 15 residues. V lost 1 base, J lost 0 bases, and 7 bases lay in between. CDR3 sequence reads: CASSQVDSSGNTIYF. CDR3 DNA sequence: TGCGCCAGCAGCCAAGTTGACAGCTCTGGAAACACCATATATTTT.